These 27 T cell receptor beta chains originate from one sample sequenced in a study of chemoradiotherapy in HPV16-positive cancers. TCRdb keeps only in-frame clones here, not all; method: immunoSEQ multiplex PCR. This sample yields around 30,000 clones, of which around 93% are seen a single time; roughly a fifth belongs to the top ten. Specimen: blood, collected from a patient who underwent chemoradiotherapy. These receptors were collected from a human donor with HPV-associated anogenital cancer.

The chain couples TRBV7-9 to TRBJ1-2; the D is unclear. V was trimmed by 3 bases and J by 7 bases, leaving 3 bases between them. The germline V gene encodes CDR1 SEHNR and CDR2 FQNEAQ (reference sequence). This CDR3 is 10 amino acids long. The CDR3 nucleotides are TGTGCCAGCAGCTTGGGTGGCTACACCTTC. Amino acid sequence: CASSLGGYTF.

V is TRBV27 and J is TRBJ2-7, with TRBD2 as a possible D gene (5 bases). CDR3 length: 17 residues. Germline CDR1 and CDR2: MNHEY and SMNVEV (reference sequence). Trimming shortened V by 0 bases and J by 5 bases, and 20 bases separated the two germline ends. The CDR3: CASSLSLGGSSANEQYF. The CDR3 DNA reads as TGTGCCAGCAGTTTATCGCTAGGCGGGTCCTCGGCCAACGAGCAGTACTTC.

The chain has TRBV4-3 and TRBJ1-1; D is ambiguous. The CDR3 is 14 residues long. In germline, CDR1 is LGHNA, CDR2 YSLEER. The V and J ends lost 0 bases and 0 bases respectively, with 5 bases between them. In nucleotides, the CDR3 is TGCGCCAGCAGCCAAGAATCCGTGAACACTGAAGCTTTCTTT. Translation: CASSQESVNTEAFF.

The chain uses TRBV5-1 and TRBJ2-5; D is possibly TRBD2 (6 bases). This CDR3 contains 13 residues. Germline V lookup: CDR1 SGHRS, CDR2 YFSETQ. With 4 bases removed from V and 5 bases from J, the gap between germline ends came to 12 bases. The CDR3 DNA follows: TGCGCCAGCAGCCGCGGCGGGGACGAGACCCAGTACTTC. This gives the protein CASSRGGDETQYF.

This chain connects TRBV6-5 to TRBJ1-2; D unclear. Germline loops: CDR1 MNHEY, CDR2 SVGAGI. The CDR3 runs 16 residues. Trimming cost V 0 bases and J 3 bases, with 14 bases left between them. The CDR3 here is CASSYSNSRDDYGYTF. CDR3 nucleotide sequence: TGTGCCAGCAGTTACTCGAACTCAAGGGATGACTATGGCTACACCTTC.

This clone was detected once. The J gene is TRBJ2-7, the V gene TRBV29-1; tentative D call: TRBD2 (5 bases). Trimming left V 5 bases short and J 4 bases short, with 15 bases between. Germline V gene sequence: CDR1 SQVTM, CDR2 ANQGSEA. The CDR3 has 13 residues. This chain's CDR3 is CSVRPPGSYEQYF. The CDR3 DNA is TGCAGCGTTCGACCTCCGGGATCTTACGAGCAGTACTTC.

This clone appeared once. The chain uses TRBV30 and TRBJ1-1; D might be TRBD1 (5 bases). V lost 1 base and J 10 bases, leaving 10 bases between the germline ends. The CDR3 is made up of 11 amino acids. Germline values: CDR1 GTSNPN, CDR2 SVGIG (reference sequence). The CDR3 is CAWSAREGAFF. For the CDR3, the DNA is TGTGCCTGGAGTGCCAGGGAAGGAGCTTTCTTT.

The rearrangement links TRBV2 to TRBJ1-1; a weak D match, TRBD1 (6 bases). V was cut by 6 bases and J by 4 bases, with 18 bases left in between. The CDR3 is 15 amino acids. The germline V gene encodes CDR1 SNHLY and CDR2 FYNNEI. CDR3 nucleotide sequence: TGTGCCAGCAGCTTACAGGCGGGGGCGACCACTGAAGCTTTCTTT. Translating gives CASSLQAGATTEAFF.

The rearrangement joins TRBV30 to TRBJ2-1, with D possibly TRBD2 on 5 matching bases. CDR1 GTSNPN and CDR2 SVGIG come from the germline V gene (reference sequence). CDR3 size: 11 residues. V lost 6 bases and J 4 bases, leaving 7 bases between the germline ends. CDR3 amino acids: CACSAYNEQFF. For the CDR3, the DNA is TGTGCCTGTAGCGCGTACAATGAGCAGTTCTTC. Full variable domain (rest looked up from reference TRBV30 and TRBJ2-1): SQTIHQWPATLVQPVGSPLSLECTVEGTSNPNLYWYRQAAGRGLQLLFYSVGIGQISSEVPQNLSASRPQDRQFILSSKKLLLSDSGFYLCACSAYNEQFFGPGTRLTVL.

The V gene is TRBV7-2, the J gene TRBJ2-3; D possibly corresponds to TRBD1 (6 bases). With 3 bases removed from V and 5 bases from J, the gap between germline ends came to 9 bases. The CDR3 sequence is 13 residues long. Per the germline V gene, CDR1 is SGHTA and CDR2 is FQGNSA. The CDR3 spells CASSFVQGDTQYF. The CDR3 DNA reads TGTGCCAGCAGCTTTGTACAGGGAGATACGCAGTATTTT.

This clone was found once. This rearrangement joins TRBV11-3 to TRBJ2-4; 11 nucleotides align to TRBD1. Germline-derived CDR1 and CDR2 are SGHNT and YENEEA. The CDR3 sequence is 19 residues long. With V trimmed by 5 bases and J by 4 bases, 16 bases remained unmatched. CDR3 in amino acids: CASSPLGTGGTLRKNIQYF. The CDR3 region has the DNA TGTGCCAGCAGCCCCTTGGGGACAGGGGGAACCTTACGAAAAAACATTCAGTACTTC.

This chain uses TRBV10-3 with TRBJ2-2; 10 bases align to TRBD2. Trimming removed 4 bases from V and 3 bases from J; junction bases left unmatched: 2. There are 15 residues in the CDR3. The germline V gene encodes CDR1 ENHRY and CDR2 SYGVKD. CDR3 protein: CAISGLAGHTGELFF. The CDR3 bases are TGTGCCATCAGTGGACTAGCGGGTCACACCGGGGAGCTGTTTTTT.

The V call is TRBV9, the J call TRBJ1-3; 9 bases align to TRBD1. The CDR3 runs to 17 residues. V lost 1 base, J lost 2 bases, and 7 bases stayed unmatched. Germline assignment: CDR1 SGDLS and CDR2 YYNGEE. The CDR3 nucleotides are TGTGCCAGCAGCGTACGGGGGGACAGGGTGGCTGGAAACACCATATATTTT. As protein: CASSVRGDRVAGNTIYF.

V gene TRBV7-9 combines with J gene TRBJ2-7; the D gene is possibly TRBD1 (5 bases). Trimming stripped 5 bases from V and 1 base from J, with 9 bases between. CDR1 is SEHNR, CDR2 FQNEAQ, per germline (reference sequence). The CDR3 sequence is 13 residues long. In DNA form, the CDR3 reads TGTGCCAGCAGCCGGACATCTTCCTACGAGCAGTACTTC. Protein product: CASSRTSSYEQYF.

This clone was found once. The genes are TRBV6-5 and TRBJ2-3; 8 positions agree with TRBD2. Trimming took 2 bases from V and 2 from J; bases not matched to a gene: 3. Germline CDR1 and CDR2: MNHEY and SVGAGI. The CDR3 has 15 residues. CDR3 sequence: CASSYAGGYTDTQYF. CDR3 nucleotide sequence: TGTGCCAGCAGTTACGCGGGGGGCTACACAGATACGCAGTATTTT.

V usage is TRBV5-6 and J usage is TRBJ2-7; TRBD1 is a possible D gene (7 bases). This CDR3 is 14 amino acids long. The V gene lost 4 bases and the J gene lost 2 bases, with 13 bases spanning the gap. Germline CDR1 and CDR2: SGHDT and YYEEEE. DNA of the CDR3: TGTGCCAGCAGCCACGGAGGGACAGCCTACGAGCAGTACTTC. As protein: CASSHGGTAYEQYF.

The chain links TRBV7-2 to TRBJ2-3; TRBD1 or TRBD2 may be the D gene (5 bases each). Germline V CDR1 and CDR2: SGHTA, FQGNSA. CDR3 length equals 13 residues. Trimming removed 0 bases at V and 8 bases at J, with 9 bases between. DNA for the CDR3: TGTGCCAGCAGCTTAGCGGATGGGGGTACGCAGTATTTT. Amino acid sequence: CASSLADGGTQYF.

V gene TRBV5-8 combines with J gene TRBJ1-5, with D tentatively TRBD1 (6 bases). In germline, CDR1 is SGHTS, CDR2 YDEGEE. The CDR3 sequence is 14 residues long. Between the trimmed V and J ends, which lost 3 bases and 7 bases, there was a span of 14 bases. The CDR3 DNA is TGTGCCAGCAGCTCAAGTACAGGGCACCAGCCCCAGCATTTT. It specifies CASSSSTGHQPQHF.

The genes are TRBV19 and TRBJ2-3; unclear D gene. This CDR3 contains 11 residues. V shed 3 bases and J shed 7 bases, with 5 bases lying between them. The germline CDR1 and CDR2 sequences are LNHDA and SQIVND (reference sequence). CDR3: CASSIEHTQYF. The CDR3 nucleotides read TGTGCCAGTAGTATCGAGCATACGCAGTATTTT.

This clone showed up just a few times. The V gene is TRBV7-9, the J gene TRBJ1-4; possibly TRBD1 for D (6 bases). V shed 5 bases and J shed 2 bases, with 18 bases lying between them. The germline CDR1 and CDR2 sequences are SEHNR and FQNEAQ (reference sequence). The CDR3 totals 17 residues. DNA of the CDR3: TGTGCCAGCAGCGATCAGACTTCAGGGGCCACTAATGAAAAACTGTTTTTT. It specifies CASSDQTSGATNEKLFF. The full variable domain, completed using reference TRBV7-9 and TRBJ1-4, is DTGVSQNPRHKITKRGQNVTFRCDPISEHNRLYWYRQTLGQGPEFLTYFQNEAQLEKSRLLSDRFSAERPKGSFSTLEIQRTEQGDSAMYLCASSDQTSGATNEKLFFGSGTQLSVL.

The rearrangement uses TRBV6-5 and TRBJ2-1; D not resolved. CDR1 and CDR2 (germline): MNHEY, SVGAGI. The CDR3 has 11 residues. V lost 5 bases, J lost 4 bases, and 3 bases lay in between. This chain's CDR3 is CASSQYNEQFF. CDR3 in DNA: TGTGCCAGCAGTCAATACAATGAGCAGTTCTTC.

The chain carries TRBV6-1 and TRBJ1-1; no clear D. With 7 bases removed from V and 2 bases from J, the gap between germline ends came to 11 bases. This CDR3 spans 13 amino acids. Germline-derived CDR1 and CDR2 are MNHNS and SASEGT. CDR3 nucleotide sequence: TGTGCCAGCAACCATAAGAGTAACACTGAAGCTTTCTTT. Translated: CASNHKSNTEAFF.

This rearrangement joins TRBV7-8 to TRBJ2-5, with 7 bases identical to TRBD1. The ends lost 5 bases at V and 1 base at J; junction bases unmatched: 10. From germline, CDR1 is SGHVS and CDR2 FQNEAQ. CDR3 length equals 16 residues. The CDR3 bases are TGTGCCAGCAGCCTGCACGGGACAGCCCGCCAAGAGACCCAGTACTTC. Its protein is CASSLHGTARQETQYF. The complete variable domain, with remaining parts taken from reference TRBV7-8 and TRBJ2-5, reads GAGVSQSPRYKVAKRGQDVALRCDPISGHVSLFWYQQALGQGPEFLTYFQNEAQLDKSGLPSDRFFAERPEGSVSTLKIQRTQQEDSAVYLCASSLHGTARQETQYFGPGTRLLVL.

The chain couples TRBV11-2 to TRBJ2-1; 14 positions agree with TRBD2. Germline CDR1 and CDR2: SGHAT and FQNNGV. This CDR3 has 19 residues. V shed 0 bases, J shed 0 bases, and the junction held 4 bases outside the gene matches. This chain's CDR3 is CASSLDPGLAGGSYNEQFF. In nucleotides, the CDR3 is TGTGCCAGCAGCTTAGATCCTGGACTAGCGGGGGGCTCCTACAATGAGCAGTTCTTC.

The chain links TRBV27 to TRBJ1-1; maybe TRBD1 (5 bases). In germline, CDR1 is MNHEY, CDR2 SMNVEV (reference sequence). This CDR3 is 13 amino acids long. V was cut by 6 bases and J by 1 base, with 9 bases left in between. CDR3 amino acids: CASSGTANTEAFF. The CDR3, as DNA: TGTGCCAGCAGCGGGACGGCGAACACTGAAGCTTTCTTT.

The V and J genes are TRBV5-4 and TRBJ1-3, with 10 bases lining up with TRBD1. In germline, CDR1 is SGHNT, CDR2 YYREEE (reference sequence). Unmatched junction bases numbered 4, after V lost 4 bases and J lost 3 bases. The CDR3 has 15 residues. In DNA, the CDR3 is TGTGCCAGCAGCAGGGACAGGGGTAATGGAAACACCATATATTTT. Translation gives CASSRDRGNGNTIYF. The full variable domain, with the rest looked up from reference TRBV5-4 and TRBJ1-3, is ETGVTQSPTHLIKTRGQQVTLRCSSQSGHNTVSWYQQALGQGPQFIFQYYREEENGRGNFPPRFSGLQFPNYSSELNVNALELDDSALYLCASSRDRGNGNTIYFGEGSWLTVV.

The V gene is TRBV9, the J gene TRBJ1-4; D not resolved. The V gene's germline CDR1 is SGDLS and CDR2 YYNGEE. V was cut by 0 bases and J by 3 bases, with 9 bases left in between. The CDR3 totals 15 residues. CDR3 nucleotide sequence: TGTGCCAGCAGCGTAGGGGTTGGGTCTAATGAAAAACTGTTTTTT. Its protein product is CASSVGVGSNEKLFF.